This TCR beta chain came from a study of blood T cell repertoires in COVID-19. The authors' processing: The authors estimated nucleated cell counts from reference gene primer amplification. The data were produced by immunoSEQ multiplex PCR, yet TCRdb's version contains in-frame clones alone and is incomplete. The D gene and trimming were derived from the DNA, and the V and J assignments and clone size from that table. The table includes around 59,000 clones, around 81% detected once. The sequence came from a man aged 55 to 70 with acute or convalescent COVID-19. Sequenced input: peripheral blood.

Here the CDR3 reads CASSHAGGGSYNEQFF. CDR3 nucleotides: TGTGCCAGCAGCCATGCCGGCGGAGGCTCCTACAATGAGCAGTTCTTC. The V and J genes are TRBV4-2 and TRBJ2-1; tentative D call: TRBD2 (5 bases). Germline values: CDR1 LGHNA, CDR2 YNFKEQ. V was clipped by 3 bases and J by 0 bases, with 12 bases between them. CDR3 size: 16 residues.